This T cell receptor (beta chain) emerged from a study of T cell responses to AZD1222 COVID-19 vaccine. General study findings and limits: White British people made up most donors, females outnumbered males, and clonal diversity was possibly underestimated. In all cases, repertoires were sampled only after the peak T cell response.

Concerning this clone itself: The antigen is undetermined.

Clones were read by immunoSEQ multiplex PCR, and TCRdb kept only the in-frame ones, dropping some. This table holds some 180,000 clones, 92% found once. In germline, CDR1 is SGHDT, CDR2 YYEEEE. This CDR3 contains 14 residues. V was clipped by 2 bases and J by 1 base, with 9 bases between them. The source is an adult in good health. The genes are TRBV5-6 and TRBJ1-1; the D is unclear. The input for sequencing was peripheral blood, taken on day 0 of AZD1222 vaccination. The CDR3 here is CASSLGRRNTEAFF. Here the CDR3 DNA reads TGTGCCAGCAGCTTAGGACGGAGGAACACTGAAGCTTTCTTT.